The clone carrying this TCR beta chain has more than one count but fewer than ten. Its antigen remains unknown. MiXCR was run by TCRdb on the 5' RACE reads, yielding one entry per CDR3 protein. The sample consists of about 64,000 distinct CDR3 sequences, approximately 23% of them appearing once. Broader study findings: Tumor-infiltrating Treg TCR alpha and beta sequences overlapped most with tumor naive CD4+ T cells, then blood naive.

The CDR3 is 15 residues long. Looked up from germline, CDR1 is MNHEY and CDR2 is SVGEGT. Trimming removed 7 bases at V and 8 bases at J, with 18 bases between. The sequence derives from a female donor with breast cancer. The chain is built from TRBV6-2 or TRBV6-3 and TRBJ1-6; D might be TRBD1 (6 bases). Sequencing input: memory CD4+ T cells sorted from a lymph node. Subset in this sample: memory CD4+ T cells, CD4+CD45RO+CD25-. CDR3 region: CASNSPDKGDSPLHF. The CDR3 region has the DNA TGTGCCAGCAACTCCCCGGACAAGGGGGATTCACCCCTCCACTTT.